This passage covers 20 T cell receptor beta chains from one sample sequenced in a study of PD-1 blockade in classical Hodgkin lymphoma. Time point defined: cycle 4 day 1 (C4D1), after less than 7 weeks of nivolumab. Autologous stem cell transplantation was followed by relapse in every patient, and brentuximab vedotin exposure varied. Isolation of CD4+ T cells from thawed PBMCs was performed by magnetic negative selection. Libraries were prepared by immunoSEQ multiplex PCR; TCRdb keeps only in-frame clonotypes and omits some of them. The sample includes about 15,000 clones, around 72% of them seen just once. The sample consisted of CD4+ T cells from blood, taken before the fourth cycle of nivolumab. These receptor sequences come from a human donor with classical Hodgkin lymphoma.

The V call is TRBV15, the J call TRBJ2-5; no definite D call. Trimming took off 3 bases at V and 7 bases at J, with 12 bases between the two ends. The CDR3 consists of 13 residues. The germline CDR1 and CDR2 sequences are LNHNV and YYDKDF (reference sequence). Here the CDR3 DNA reads TGTGCCACCAGCAGGGACGGACCCGCGACCCAGTACTTC. It specifies CATSRDGPATQYF.

The chain employs TRBV6-6 and TRBJ1-1, with TRBD1 matching 8 bases. CDR1 is MNHNY and CDR2 is SVGAGI in the germline V gene (reference sequence). The CDR3 is 13 residues long. The V gene end was trimmed by 6 bases and the J gene end by 5 bases; junction bases not matched to a gene: 5. In DNA form, the CDR3 reads TGTGCCAGCAGGACCACAGGGGGAACTGAAGCTTTCTTT. Translated, it gives CASRTTGGTEAFF.

The rearrangement joins TRBV6-1 to TRBJ2-1, with TRBD2 identical over 9 bases. The V segment lost 5 bases and the J segment 8 bases; nucleotides outside the gene matches: 7. Germline V gene lookup returns CDR1 MNHNS and CDR2 SASEGT. The CDR3 covers 14 residues. DNA of the CDR3: TGTGCCAGCAGTTATCCTAGCGGGAACGATGAGCAGTTCTTC. It encodes CASSYPSGNDEQFF.

This clone was seen a few times. This chain connects TRBV28 to TRBJ2-6, with unresolved D. The length of the CDR3 is 13 residues. Trimming took off 8 bases at V and 0 bases at J, with 5 bases between the two ends. The germline CDR1 and CDR2 sequences are MDHEN and SYDVKM. CDR3 nucleotide sequence: TGTGCCAGCTTCGGCTCTGGGGCCAACGTCCTGACTTTC. It specifies CASFGSGANVLTF.

The table lists this clone with a few counts. The chain recombines TRBV2 with TRBJ1-5; possible D gene TRBD1, 5 bases. The V end lost 0 bases, the J end lost 7 bases, and 19 bases lay between the germline ends. Germline CDR1 SNHLY, CDR2 FYNNEI. CDR3 length: 17 residues. The CDR3 loop is CASSEAGGWGKEQPQHF. CDR3 DNA sequence: TGTGCCAGCAGTGAAGCCGGGGGATGGGGCAAGGAGCAGCCCCAGCATTTT.

The chain is built from TRBV7-9 and TRBJ2-5; TRBD1 matches at 9 bases. This CDR3 is 14 amino acids long. V lost 1 base and J lost 5; bases outside the gene matches: 2. Germline loops: CDR1 SEHNR, CDR2 FQNEAQ (reference sequence). CDR3 sequence: CASSLGTGVETQYF. Here the CDR3 DNA reads TGTGCCAGCAGCTTAGGGACAGGGGTGGAGACCCAGTACTTC.

Only a few counts were recorded for this clone. V usage is TRBV2 and J usage is TRBJ2-5, with D unresolved. Deletions cut 4 bases from V and 2 bases from J, with 8 bases between. The CDR3 has 13 residues. CDR1 is SNHLY, CDR2 FYNNEI, per germline. The CDR3 DNA reads TGTGCCAGCAGTGCTAATAATCAAGAGACCCAGTACTTC. This encodes CASSANNQETQYF.

The chain joins TRBV29-1 to TRBJ2-5, with TRBD1 matching over 7 bases. The J segment lost 2 bases and the V segment lost 4 bases, leaving 7 bases of the junction unmatched. CDR1 and CDR2 (germline): SQVTM, ANQGSEA. The CDR3 contains 14 residues. The CDR3, as DNA: TGCAGCGTTGCAGACAGGGTGATACAAGAGACCCAGTACTTC. It encodes CSVADRVIQETQYF.

This clone was recorded a few times. The chain recombines TRBV6-5 with TRBJ2-3; TRBD1 is a possible D gene (6 bases). Trimming stripped 6 bases from V and 1 base from J, with 14 bases between. This CDR3 has 15 amino acids. Germline V gene sequence: CDR1 MNHEY, CDR2 SVGAGI. CDR3 residues: CASSRSGAGTDTQYF. Here the CDR3 DNA reads TGTGCCAGCAGCCGCTCAGGGGCTGGCACAGATACGCAGTATTTT.

The V gene is TRBV30, the J gene TRBJ1-4; 7 positions match TRBD1. The CDR3 loop spans 15 amino acids. Germline CDR1 is GTSNPN and CDR2 is SVGIG (reference sequence). With V trimmed by 3 bases and J by 3 bases, 7 bases remained unmatched. CDR3 nucleotide sequence: TGTGCCTGGAGGACAGGGAGTGGCGCTAATGAAAAACTGTTTTTT. Translation gives CAWRTGSGANEKLFF.

The gene calls are TRBV19 and TRBJ2-7, with TRBD2 matching 9 bases. CDR1 and CDR2 from the germline V gene are LNHDA and SQIVND (reference sequence). J lost 2 bases, V lost 1 base, and 9 bases had no gene match. This CDR3 region has 17 residues. The CDR3 protein is CASSIVGGGEGPYEQYF. In nucleotides, the CDR3 is TGTGCCAGTAGTATAGTAGGCGGGGGGGAGGGCCCCTACGAGCAGTACTTC.

The rearrangement uses TRBV10-3 and TRBJ2-5; 10 bases line up with TRBD2. The germline gives CDR1 ENHRY, CDR2 SYGVKD. J gave up 1 base and V 3 bases, and 11 bases lay outside the gene matches. This CDR3 has 18 amino acids. DNA for the CDR3: TGTGCCATCAGTGAAGGATTGTTGGCTAGCGGGGGCCAAGAGACCCAGTACTTC. Translation: CAISEGLLASGGQETQYF.

The chain is built from TRBV7-2 and TRBJ2-7; the match to TRBD2 covers 8 bases. This CDR3 region has 15 residues. The germline V gene encodes CDR1 SGHTA and CDR2 FQGNSA. Trimming removed 3 bases from V and 3 bases from J; junction bases left unmatched: 7. CDR3 region: CASSLRAGGFYEQYF. The CDR3 DNA sequence: TGTGCCAGCAGCTTGCGGGCGGGAGGTTTCTACGAGCAGTACTTC.

The chain is built from TRBV6-1 and TRBJ2-7, with 9 bases that match TRBD1. Germline CDR1 and CDR2: MNHNS and SASEGT. V shed 3 bases and J 6 bases; nucleotides not matched to a gene: 9. This CDR3 is 15 amino acids long. The CDR3 reads CASSDPGTGIREQYF. The CDR3 nucleotides are TGTGCCAGCAGTGACCCCGGGACAGGGATCCGCGAGCAGTACTTC.

V and J are TRBV27 and TRBJ1-4; unclear D gene. The CDR3 totals 15 residues. Germline V gives CDR1 MNHEY, CDR2 SMNVEV (reference sequence). Trimming shortened V by 5 bases and J by 0 bases, and 10 bases separated the two germline ends. CDR3 protein: CASSPRRATNEKLFF. CDR3 DNA sequence: TGTGCCAGCAGTCCCAGGCGGGCAACTAATGAAAAACTGTTTTTT.

This clone was detected only a few times. The rearrangement links TRBV14 to TRBJ2-1; 8 bases match TRBD2. CDR3 length: 15 amino acids. The V gene end was trimmed by 4 bases and the J gene end by 0 bases; junction bases not matched to a gene: 2. Germline CDR1 reads SGHDN; CDR2 reads FVKESK. The CDR3 loop is CASSLGTSSYNEQFF. The CDR3 DNA follows: TGTGCCAGCAGCCTCGGGACTAGCTCCTACAATGAGCAGTTCTTC.

This chain links TRBV5-6 with TRBJ2-1; TRBD1 or TRBD2 may be the D gene (6 bases each). CDR3 length: 16 amino acids. Germline V gene sequence: CDR1 SGHDT, CDR2 YYEEEE. Trimming removed 0 bases at V and 6 bases at J, with 16 bases between. As DNA, the CDR3 is TGTGCCAGCAGCTTGGCCGGGGGCGTAATCCCCAATGAGCAGTTCTTC. Translation gives CASSLAGGVIPNEQFF. Full variable domain (missing parts from reference TRBV5-6 and TRBJ2-1): DAGVTQSPTHLIKTRGQQVTLRCSPKSGHDTVSWYQQALGQGPQFIFQYYEEEERQRGNFPDRFSGHQFPNYSSELNVNALLLGDSALYLCASSLAGGVIPNEQFFGPGTRLTVL.

The CDR3 region is CASSPLMRNQPQHF. In nucleotides, the CDR3 is TGTGCCAGCAGTCCCCTGATGCGGAATCAGCCCCAGCATTTT. The chain links TRBV28 to TRBJ1-5; no reliable D call. Trimming pared 5 bases from V and 4 bases from J, leaving 12 bases between. Looked up from germline, CDR1 is MDHEN and CDR2 is SYDVKM. The CDR3 sequence is 14 residues long.

This chain links TRBV5-6 with TRBJ1-2; 10 bases are a match to TRBD1. V shed 5 bases, J shed 3 bases, and the junction held 7 bases outside the gene matches. Germline CDR1 and CDR2: SGHDT and YYEEEE. The length of the CDR3 is 15 residues. In DNA, the CDR3 is TGTGCCAGCAGACGACAGGGGGCCGGCTACTATGGCTACACCTTC. Amino acids: CASRRQGAGYYGYTF.

The chain carries TRBV25-1 and TRBJ2-5; D might be TRBD2 (5 bases). There are 15 residues in the CDR3. V was trimmed by 2 bases and J by 1 base, leaving 11 bases between them. Germline CDR1 is MGHDK and CDR2 is SYGVNS. This CDR3 reads CASSEPTLVQETQYF. DNA of the CDR3: TGTGCCAGCAGTGAACCGACACTAGTCCAAGAGACCCAGTACTTC.